A selection of T cell receptor beta chains follows, all from one sample in a study of blood T cell repertoires in COVID-19. The repertoire was sequenced with immunoSEQ multiplex PCR; TCRdb's copy has only in-frame clones and lacks some. Of about 230,000 clones in the sample, roughly 88% were seen once. The material sequenced was peripheral blood. The receptors originated from a man in his forties or fifties with acute or convalescent COVID-19. The CDR3 runs from the conserved cysteine through the conserved F or W. D genes are given only for firm matches. Clone size is shown for a subset of rows, as once, few, many or a class of expanded clone.

abundance: NA
j_gene: TRBJ2-3
d_gene: TRBD2
v_gene: TRBV11-3
CDR3aa: CASSLRGTSGTDTQYF
CDR3nt: TGTGCCAGCAGCTTACGGGGGACTAGCGGCACAGATACGCAGTATTTT

abundance: NA
j_gene: TRBJ2-1
d_gene: NA
v_gene: TRBV4-1
CDR3aa: CASSQGVLSYNEQFF
CDR3nt: TGCGCCAGCAGCCAGGGAGTACTTTCCTACAATGAGCAGTTCTTC

abundance: NA
j_gene: TRBJ2-7
d_gene: NA
v_gene: TRBV20-1
CDR3aa: CSASSSGSYEQYF
CDR3nt: TGCAGTGCTAGTTCGTCAGGGTCCTACGAGCAGTACTTC

abundance: few
j_gene: TRBJ2-3
d_gene: TRBD2
v_gene: TRBV20-1
CDR3aa: CSASSSTSGTDFMYSTDTQYF
CDR3nt: TGCAGTGCTAGTTCGTCTACTAGCGGGACCGACTTCATGTATAGCACAGATACGCAGTATTTT

abundance: NA
j_gene: TRBJ1-2
d_gene: TRBD1
v_gene: TRBV27
CDR3aa: CASSLSRTGKSLGGYTF
CDR3nt: TGTGCCAGCAGTTTATCGAGGACAGGGAAAAGTTTGGGTGGCTACACCTTC

abundance: NA
j_gene: TRBJ1-2
d_gene: TRBD1
v_gene: TRBV18
CDR3aa: CASSPRQGGYGYTF
CDR3nt: TGTGCCAGCTCACCCAGACAGGGAGGTTATGGCTACACCTTC

abundance: NA
j_gene: TRBJ1-1
d_gene: NA
v_gene: TRBV27
CDR3aa: CASSIVTGTEAFF
CDR3nt: TGTGCCAGTTCCATAGTAACGGGGACTGAAGCTTTCTTT

abundance: NA
j_gene: TRBJ2-3
d_gene: NA
v_gene: TRBV27
CDR3aa: CASSGPGGTDTQYF
CDR3nt: TGTGCCAGCAGTGGGCCGGGGGGCACAGATACGCAGTATTTT

abundance: NA
j_gene: TRBJ2-1
d_gene: NA
v_gene: TRBV28
CDR3aa: CASRSNRGGLGEQFF
CDR3nt: TGTGCCAGCAGATCGAACCGGGGAGGATTAGGGGAGCAGTTCTTC

abundance: many
j_gene: TRBJ2-1
d_gene: TRBD2
v_gene: TRBV30
CDR3aa: CAWSFPTSGIGNEQFF
CDR3nt: TGTGCCTGGAGTTTTCCTACTAGCGGGATTGGCAATGAGCAGTTCTTC

abundance: NA
j_gene: TRBJ1-2
d_gene: TRBD1
v_gene: TRBV3-1/TRBV3-2
CDR3aa: CASSQQGADYGYTF
CDR3nt: TGTGCCAGCAGCCAACAGGGGGCCGACTATGGCTACACCTTC

abundance: NA
j_gene: TRBJ1-1
d_gene: NA
v_gene: TRBV5-1
CDR3aa: CASSLRQDNTEAFF
CDR3nt: TGCGCCAGCAGCTTGCGGCAGGATAACACTGAAGCTTTCTTT

abundance: NA
j_gene: TRBJ1-1
d_gene: NA
v_gene: TRBV10-3
CDR3aa: CAISDPKSVNTEAFF
CDR3nt: TGTGCCATCAGTGACCCTAAATCCGTGAACACTGAAGCTTTCTTT

abundance: NA
j_gene: TRBJ1-2
d_gene: NA
v_gene: TRBV6-6
CDR3aa: CASGLNYGYTF
CDR3nt: TGTGCCAGCGGCCTTAACTATGGCTACACCTTC

abundance: few
j_gene: TRBJ1-1
d_gene: TRBD1
v_gene: TRBV5-5
CDR3aa: CASSLRQGDTEAFF
CDR3nt: TGTGCCAGCAGCCTTCGACAGGGGGACACTGAAGCTTTCTTT

abundance: NA
j_gene: TRBJ2-3
d_gene: TRBD2
v_gene: TRBV19
CDR3aa: CASSIPAGTDTQYF
CDR3nt: TGTGCCAGTAGTATACCAGCGGGGACAGATACGCAGTATTTT

abundance: once
j_gene: TRBJ1-5
d_gene: TRBD1
v_gene: TRBV3-1/TRBV3-2
CDR3aa: CASSYRGDQPQHF
CDR3nt: TGTGCCAGCAGTTACAGGGGAGATCAGCCCCAGCATTTT

abundance: few
j_gene: TRBJ2-2
d_gene: NA
v_gene: TRBV6-6
CDR3aa: CASMRSENTGELFF
CDR3nt: TGTGCCAGCATGAGGTCCGAGAACACCGGGGAGCTGTTTTTT

abundance: NA
j_gene: TRBJ2-5
d_gene: NA
v_gene: TRBV4-2
CDR3aa: CASSQGGGLEAETQYF
CDR3nt: TGTGCCAGCAGCCAAGGGGGAGGTCTAGAGGCGGAGACCCAGTACTTC

abundance: NA
j_gene: TRBJ2-1
d_gene: NA
v_gene: TRBV24-1
CDR3aa: CATSDAGMGAAPDNEQFF
CDR3nt: TGTGCCACCAGTGATGCGGGGATGGGAGCAGCCCCGGACAATGAGCAGTTCTTC

abundance: NA
j_gene: TRBJ2-1
d_gene: TRBD2
v_gene: TRBV4-1
CDR3aa: CASSQTRTSGNYNEQFF
CDR3nt: TGCGCCAGCAGCCAAACCCGGACTAGCGGGAACTACAATGAGCAGTTCTTC

abundance: NA
j_gene: TRBJ1-4
d_gene: TRBD1
v_gene: TRBV18
CDR3aa: CASSPPSGQELFF
CDR3nt: TGTGCCAGCTCACCACCCTCGGGACAGGAACTGTTTTTT

abundance: few
j_gene: TRBJ1-2
d_gene: TRBD1
v_gene: TRBV29-1
CDR3aa: CSVDGTGMSGYTF
CDR3nt: TGCAGCGTGGATGGGACAGGGATGAGCGGCTACACCTTC

abundance: NA
j_gene: TRBJ1-1
d_gene: NA
v_gene: TRBV2
CDR3aa: CASSRQDGAFF
CDR3nt: TGTGCCAGCAGTCGACAGGACGGAGCTTTCTTT

abundance: NA
j_gene: TRBJ1-1
d_gene: NA
v_gene: TRBV6-5
CDR3aa: CASSEYRDTEAFF
CDR3nt: TGTGCCAGCAGCGAGTACAGGGACACTGAAGCTTTCTTT

abundance: NA
j_gene: TRBJ1-5
d_gene: TRBD1
v_gene: TRBV29-1
CDR3aa: CSAVGTDPNQPQHF
CDR3nt: TGCAGCGCCGTCGGGACAGACCCCAATCAGCCCCAGCATTTT

abundance: NA
j_gene: TRBJ2-7
d_gene: TRBD1
v_gene: TRBV9
CDR3aa: CASSTRQGSSGDEQYF
CDR3nt: TGTGCCAGCAGCACTCGACAGGGGAGCTCCGGGGACGAGCAGTACTTC

abundance: NA
j_gene: TRBJ2-1
d_gene: NA
v_gene: TRBV7-9
CDR3aa: CASSSRDLYNEQFF
CDR3nt: TGTGCCAGCAGCTCCCGGGACTTATACAATGAGCAGTTCTTC

abundance: once
j_gene: TRBJ2-5
d_gene: NA
v_gene: TRBV5-1
CDR3aa: CASSLQTGPGETQYF
CDR3nt: TGCGCCAGCAGCTTGCAAACAGGGCCCGGGGAGACCCAGTACTTC

abundance: NA
j_gene: TRBJ1-1
d_gene: TRBD1
v_gene: TRBV6-6
CDR3aa: CASSPFPLGTAGTEAFF
CDR3nt: TGTGCCAGCAGTCCTTTCCCCCTCGGGACAGCTGGGACTGAAGCTTTCTTT

abundance: NA
j_gene: TRBJ2-7
d_gene: NA
v_gene: TRBV5-1
CDR3aa: CASSPPVPGTEQYF
CDR3nt: TGCGCCAGCAGCCCTCCGGTTCCTGGTACCGAGCAGTACTTC

abundance: NA
j_gene: TRBJ1-3
d_gene: NA
v_gene: TRBV30
CDR3aa: CACSTGNTIYF
CDR3nt: TGTGCCTGTTCAACAGGAAACACCATATATTTT

abundance: once
j_gene: TRBJ1-1
d_gene: TRBD1
v_gene: TRBV10-3
CDR3aa: CAISTGGTEAFF
CDR3nt: TGTGCCATCAGTACAGGGGGCACTGAAGCTTTCTTT

abundance: NA
j_gene: TRBJ1-1
d_gene: NA
v_gene: TRBV6-5
CDR3aa: CASSYGQTAGVVAFF
CDR3nt: TGTGCCAGCAGTTACGGGCAGACCGCGGGGGTTGTAGCTTTCTTT

abundance: few
j_gene: TRBJ2-2
d_gene: NA
v_gene: TRBV30
CDR3aa: CAWSRSNAGELFF
CDR3nt: TGTGCCTGGAGTCGGTCGAACGCCGGGGAGCTGTTTTTT

abundance: NA
j_gene: TRBJ1-1
d_gene: NA
v_gene: TRBV7-9
CDR3aa: CASSLGSPGLMNTEAFF
CDR3nt: TGTGCCAGCAGCTTAGGTTCTCCAGGATTAATGAACACTGAAGCTTTCTTT

abundance: NA
j_gene: TRBJ2-2
d_gene: TRBD1
v_gene: TRBV5-1
CDR3aa: CASSAGQGNTGELFF
CDR3nt: TGCGCCAGCAGCGCGGGACAGGGTAACACCGGGGAGCTGTTTTTT

abundance: NA
j_gene: TRBJ2-4
d_gene: TRBD2
v_gene: TRBV5-4
CDR3aa: CASSTEGREGPKNIQYF
CDR3nt: TGTGCCAGCAGCACGGAGGGGCGGGAGGGCCCCAAAAACATTCAGTACTTC